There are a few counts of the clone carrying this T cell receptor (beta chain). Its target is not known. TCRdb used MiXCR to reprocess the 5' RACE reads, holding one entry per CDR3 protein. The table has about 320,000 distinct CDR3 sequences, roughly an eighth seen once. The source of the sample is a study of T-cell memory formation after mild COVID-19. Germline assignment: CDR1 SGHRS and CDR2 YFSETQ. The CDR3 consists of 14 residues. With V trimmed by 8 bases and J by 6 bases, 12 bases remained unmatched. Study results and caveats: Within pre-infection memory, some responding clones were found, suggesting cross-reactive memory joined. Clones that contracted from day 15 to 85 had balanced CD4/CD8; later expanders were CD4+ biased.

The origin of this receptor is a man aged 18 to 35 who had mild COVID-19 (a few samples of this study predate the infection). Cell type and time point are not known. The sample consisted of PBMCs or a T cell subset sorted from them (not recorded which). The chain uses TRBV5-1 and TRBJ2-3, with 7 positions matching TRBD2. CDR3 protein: CARPPRGYIDTQYF. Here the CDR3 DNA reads TGCGCCAGGCCACCGCGGGGGTATATTGATACGCAGTATTTT.